This T cell receptor (beta chain) was documented in a study of cytomegalovirus exposure and HLA in healthy donors. The CDR3 contains 16 residues. Germline values: CDR1 MNHEY, CDR2 SVGAGI. The V gene end was trimmed by 2 bases and the J gene end by 2 bases; junction bases not matched to a gene: 3. Primers for the PCR totalled 60 Vbeta and 13 Jbeta. Using immunoSEQ multiplex PCR, the repertoire was profiled, and TCRdb retains in-frame clones only, with some absent. This sample carries about 160,000 clones, over 80% of them seen once, and the ten largest clones take about 1.6%. This receptor was obtained from a girl aged 10-17 years in good health and CMV-seropositive. Sample: PBMCs. The V call is TRBV6-5, the J call TRBJ2-7; 13 nucleotides line up with TRBD2. CDR3 in DNA: TGTGCCAGCAGTTACCGGACTAGCGGGGGTGCCTACGAGCAGTACTTC. This translates into CASSYRTSGGAYEQYF.